Each of the 29 T cell receptor beta chains below was sequenced from the same sample in a study of shared clonotypes between healthy human individuals. Naive CD8 cells lacked CD45RO, underwent positive selection for CCR7 and left out terminally differentiated effector memory CD45RA+ cells. This table comes from immunoSEQ multiplex PCR, and its TCRdb copy is limited to in-frame clones, with some not included. Among about 2.2 million clones listed, over 85% were seen once. The sequenced sample was naive CD8+ T cells from PBMCs. The receptor source for this set is a young man in good health. Some clones in this sample may be carry-over from other donors' samples.

This chain uses TRBV28 with TRBJ2-3, with D unclear. With 2 bases removed from V and 2 bases from J, the gap between germline ends came to 8 bases. Germline values: CDR1 MDHEN, CDR2 SYDVKM. This CDR3 comprises 14 residues. The CDR3 DNA reads TGTGCCAGCAGTTTACCGGATTTCACAGATACGCAGTATTTT. It encodes CASSLPDFTDTQYF.

V usage is TRBV7-8 and J usage is TRBJ2-1, with 8 bases identical to TRBD1. CDR1 SGHVS and CDR2 FQNEAQ come from the germline V gene. The V segment lost 4 bases and the J segment 4 bases; nucleotides outside the gene matches: 9. This CDR3 is built from 16 residues. The CDR3, as DNA: TGTGCCAGCAGCTCCAAACGACAGGGGCCTTACAATGAGCAGTTCTTC. This codes for CASSSKRQGPYNEQFF.

Comments on this clone: Within the sample, other DNA sequences also encode this same CDR3. V gene TRBV9 combines with J gene TRBJ2-1, with D possibly called TRBD1 or TRBD2 (6 bases each). Germline lookup yields CDR1 SGDLS and CDR2 YYNGEE. V was clipped by 3 bases and J by 4 bases, with 14 bases between them. This CDR3 has 15 amino acids. The CDR3 sequence: CASSAGGGSYNEQFF. CDR3 sequence (DNA): TGTGCCAGCAGCGCCGGGGGCGGGTCGTACAATGAGCAGTTCTTC.

This chain connects TRBV12-5 to TRBJ1-2; D gene unclear. V lost 5 bases and J lost 2, with 12 bases in between. The length of the CDR3 is 14 residues. The germline CDR1 and CDR2 sequences are LGHNT and FRNRAP. CDR3 sequence reads: CASGPEMGNYGYTF. CDR3 coding DNA: TGTGCTAGTGGTCCCGAGATGGGGAACTATGGCTACACCTTC.

This chain joins TRBV9 and TRBJ2-1, with 9 bases fitting TRBD1. After removal of 0 bases from V and 2 bases from J, the junction contained 6 bases not matched to a gene. The CDR3 sequence is 17 residues long. Germline V lookup: CDR1 SGDLS, CDR2 YYNGEE. In DNA, the CDR3 is TGTGCCAGCAGCGTAGTCATGGGACAGGGTGCCTACAATGAGCAGTTCTTC. Translating it yields CASSVVMGQGAYNEQFF.

The rearrangement links TRBV5-1 to TRBJ2-7; 16 nucleotides line up with TRBD2. The ends lost 4 bases at V and 4 bases at J; junction bases unmatched: 8. Germline V gene sequence: CDR1 SGHRS, CDR2 YFSETQ. The CDR3 sequence is 17 residues long. The CDR3 bases are TGCGCCAGCAGCCGAGAGGGACTAGCGGGAGGGCCTTACGAGCAGTACTTC. Translating it yields CASSREGLAGGPYEQYF.

The chain uses TRBV27 and TRBJ2-7, with unresolved D. Deletions cut 3 bases from V and 2 bases from J, with 11 bases between. CDR1 and CDR2 from the germline V gene are MNHEY and SMNVEV (reference sequence). There are 14 residues in the CDR3. The CDR3 spells CASSLGRSAYEQYF. DNA of the CDR3: TGTGCCAGCAGTTTGGGCAGGTCCGCCTACGAGCAGTACTTC.

This clone was found once. The CDR3 nucleotides read TGTGCCAGCAGCAATACAGGGCGCACTAATGAAAAACTGTTTTTT. Protein sequence: CASSNTGRTNEKLFF. This chain connects TRBV5-4 to TRBJ1-4, with a tentative D call TRBD1 (6 bases). Deletions cut 4 bases from V and 2 bases from J, with 12 bases between. CDR1 and CDR2 (germline): SGHNT, YYREEE (reference sequence). The CDR3 contains 15 residues.

The V call is TRBV7-9, the J call TRBJ1-2; no definite D call. Germline V gene data show CDR1 as SEHNR and CDR2 as FQNEAQ (reference sequence). The CDR3 consists of 14 residues. With 3 bases removed from V and 4 bases from J, the gap between germline ends came to 12 bases. Here the CDR3 DNA reads TGTGCCAGCAGCTTTCCGGGTGGGAGCTATGGCTACACCTTC. Protein: CASSFPGGSYGYTF.

This chain uses TRBV7-3 with TRBJ2-4; possibly TRBD1 for D (6 bases). The germline V gene encodes CDR1 SGHTA and CDR2 FQGTGA. Trimming stripped 1 base from V and 4 bases from J, with 11 bases between. This CDR3 has 15 amino acids. In DNA, the CDR3 is TGTGCCAGCAGCTTAAACGGGCAGGGGAAAAACATTCAGTACTTC. Translated: CASSLNGQGKNIQYF.

Concerning this clone itself: Other DNA variants within this sample encode the same CDR3. This sequence joins TRBV28 and TRBJ2-7, with D perhaps TRBD2 (6 bases). The CDR3 covers 15 residues. Germline V CDR1 and CDR2: MDHEN, SYDVKM. Trimming took 2 bases from V and 0 from J, leaving 11 bases between them. CDR3 sequence reads: CASSLGRGSSYEQYF. CDR3 sequence (DNA): TGTGCCAGCAGTTTAGGGCGGGGTAGCTCCTACGAGCAGTACTTC.

V usage is TRBV7-3 and J usage is TRBJ2-3; the D is unclear. The CDR3 covers 17 residues. V lost 0 bases and J lost 4, with 17 bases in between. Germline CDR1 SGHTA, CDR2 FQGTGA. The CDR3 sequence: CASSLTHSAFRPDTQYF. Here the CDR3 DNA reads TGTGCCAGCAGCTTAACCCACTCTGCTTTTAGGCCAGATACGCAGTATTTT.

The chain uses TRBV6-1 and TRBJ1-1; 7 bases agree with TRBD1. The CDR3 sequence is 15 residues long. The V segment lost 3 bases and the J segment 2 bases; nucleotides outside the gene matches: 6. Germline lookup yields CDR1 MNHNS and CDR2 SASEGT. CDR3 in amino acids: CASSDNTGANTEAFF. The CDR3 coding sequence is TGTGCCAGCAGTGACAACACAGGGGCAAACACTGAAGCTTTCTTT.

This chain uses TRBV11-2 with TRBJ2-7, with D perhaps assigned TRBD1 or TRBD2 (5 bases each). The CDR3 is 14 residues long. The germline gives CDR1 SGHAT, CDR2 FQNNGV. Between the trimmed V and J ends, which lost 2 bases and 3 bases, there was a span of 11 bases. The CDR3 is CASSLKGEYYEQYF. The DNA of the CDR3 is TGTGCCAGCAGCTTAAAAGGGGAGTACTACGAGCAGTACTTC.

The chain uses TRBV5-1 and TRBJ2-7; TRBD2 aligns across 7 bases. This CDR3 is 15 amino acids long. Trimming took 4 bases from V and 4 from J; bases not matched to a gene: 11. Germline values: CDR1 SGHRS, CDR2 YFSETQ. CDR3 amino acids: CASSGSGTRPYEQYF. CDR3 sequence (DNA): TGCGCCAGCAGCGGGAGCGGGACGAGGCCTTACGAGCAGTACTTC.

Concerning this clone itself: Other DNA sequences in this sample translate to the same CDR3. The CDR3: CASSLGGRAFYNEQFF. The DNA of the CDR3 is TGCGCCAGCAGCTTAGGCGGGAGGGCCTTCTACAATGAGCAGTTCTTC. V usage is TRBV5-1 and J usage is TRBJ2-1, with 9 bases fitting TRBD2. The J segment lost 3 bases and the V segment lost 2 bases, leaving 6 bases of the junction unmatched. Germline V gives CDR1 SGHRS, CDR2 YFSETQ. The CDR3 runs 16 residues. Full variable domain (missing parts from reference TRBV5-1 and TRBJ2-1): KAGVTQTPRYLIKTRGQQVTLSCSPISGHRSVSWYQQTPGQGLQFLFEYFSETQRNKGNFPGRFSGRQFSNSRSEMNVSTLELGDSALYLCASSLGGRAFYNEQFFGPGTRLTVL.

The gene calls are TRBV7-9 and TRBJ2-7; 12 positions match TRBD2. The V gene end was trimmed by 5 bases and the J gene end by 5 bases; junction bases not matched to a gene: 7. CDR1 and CDR2 (germline): SEHNR, FQNEAQ (reference sequence). The CDR3 spans 15 residues. The CDR3 region has the DNA TGTGCCAGCAGCCTGACTAGCGGGAGTTCCAACGAGCAGTACTTC. This sequence encodes CASSLTSGSSNEQYF.

V usage is TRBV27 and J usage is TRBJ2-1; D might be TRBD1 (5 bases). This CDR3 spans 15 amino acids. Trimming pared 2 bases from V and 0 bases from J, leaving 8 bases between. CDR1 MNHEY and CDR2 SMNVEV come from the germline V gene (reference sequence). The CDR3 coding sequence is TGTGCCAGCAGTTTAATGCAGGGCTCCTACAATGAGCAGTTCTTC. This encodes CASSLMQGSYNEQFF.

The CDR3 region has the DNA TGTGCCAGCAGCCTGCTTTGGGACGGATCCTACGAGCAGTACTTC. Its protein product is CASSLLWDGSYEQYF. The V call is TRBV5-5, the J call TRBJ2-7; the D call may be TRBD1 or TRBD2 (5 bases each). Germline V gene data show CDR1 as SGHKS and CDR2 as YYEKEE (reference sequence). Trimming removed 4 bases at V and 1 base at J, with 15 bases between. The CDR3 covers 15 residues.

The chain uses TRBV5-1 and TRBJ2-7, with unresolved D. The V end was cut by 4 bases, the J end by 2 bases, with 16 bases between. This CDR3 is 15 amino acids long. Germline V lookup: CDR1 SGHRS, CDR2 YFSETQ. DNA for the CDR3: TGCGCCAGCAGCGGGGAAGGACGGTCCGCCTACGAGCAGTACTTC. Protein: CASSGEGRSAYEQYF.

The chain is built from TRBV15 and TRBJ1-4, with D unclear. The germline V gene encodes CDR1 LNHNV and CDR2 YYDKDF (reference sequence). V was trimmed by 1 base and J by 5 bases, leaving 11 bases between them. The CDR3 sequence is 15 residues long. The CDR3 DNA is TGTGCCACCAGCAGAGTTCAGGACTCAAATGAAAAACTGTTTTTT. This sequence encodes CATSRVQDSNEKLFF.

The chain employs TRBV4-3 and TRBJ2-3; 8 bases match TRBD2. The ends lost 4 bases at V and 6 bases at J; junction bases unmatched: 6. The germline CDR1 and CDR2 sequences are LGHNA and YSLEER. The CDR3 covers 14 residues. CDR3 region: CASSLGSGMDTQYF. The CDR3 DNA follows: TGCGCCAGCAGCCTTGGTAGCGGGATGGATACGCAGTATTTT.

Turning to this clone: The same CDR3 arises from other DNA sequences in this sample as well. The chain joins TRBV7-3 to TRBJ2-5; possible D gene TRBD2, 5 bases. Germline CDR1 reads SGHTA; CDR2 reads FQGTGA. Trimming took 5 bases from V and 4 from J, leaving 11 bases between them. The CDR3 length is 13 residues. CDR3 bases: TGTGCCAGCAGCCCGGGGTTGGGAGAGACCCAGTACTTC. This translates into CASSPGLGETQYF. Full variable domain (missing parts from reference TRBV7-3 and TRBJ2-5): GAGVSQTPSNKVTEKGKYVELRCDPISGHTALYWYRQSLGQGPEFLIYFQGTGAADDSGLPNDRFFAVRPEGSVSTLKIQRTERGDSAVYLCASSPGLGETQYFGPGTRLLVL.

Here the CDR3 DNA reads TGCGCCAGCAGCTTGGACTACTCAGCCTACAATGAGCAGTTCTTC. Protein product: CASSLDYSAYNEQFF. The chain has TRBV5-1 and TRBJ2-1; D is uncertain. The V gene's germline CDR1 is SGHRS and CDR2 YFSETQ. V gave up 0 bases and J gave up 2 bases, with 9 bases separating them. This CDR3 comprises 15 residues.

V and J are TRBV11-2 and TRBJ2-1; 9 bases align to TRBD1. After removal of 5 bases from V and 7 bases from J, the junction contained 9 bases not matched to a gene. Germline loops: CDR1 SGHAT, CDR2 FQNNGV. There are 15 residues in the CDR3. CDR3 residues: CASSHRDRGWNEQFF. CDR3 nucleotides: TGTGCCAGCAGCCACCGCGACAGGGGGTGGAATGAGCAGTTCTTC.

V and J are TRBV11-2 and TRBJ2-5; D remains ambiguous. Trimming pared 6 bases from V and 5 bases from J, leaving 13 bases between. CDR1 SGHAT and CDR2 FQNNGV come from the germline V gene. The CDR3 sequence is 13 residues long. Here the CDR3 reads CASSGPLVETQYF. CDR3 coding DNA: TGTGCCAGCAGTGGCCCCCTTGTGGAGACCCAGTACTTC.

The genes are TRBV2 and TRBJ2-5; 7 nucleotides align to TRBD2. This CDR3 has 15 amino acids. Looked up from germline, CDR1 is SNHLY and CDR2 is FYNNEI. V was clipped by 5 bases and J by 4 bases; unmatched bases: 10. The CDR3 spells CASSSTRGGAETQYF. The CDR3 nucleotides read TGTGCCAGCAGTTCGACCCGGGGAGGGGCAGAGACCCAGTACTTC.

This rearrangement joins TRBV15 to TRBJ2-5; 9 positions match TRBD1. In germline, CDR1 is LNHNV, CDR2 YYDKDF (reference sequence). Trimming at V came to 5 bases and at J to 5 bases, leaving 3 bases not matched to a gene. The CDR3 covers 13 residues. Written as DNA, the CDR3 is TGTGCCACCAGCGGCGACAGGGGGGAGACCCAGTACTTC. It codes for CATSGDRGETQYF.

This rearrangement joins TRBV28 to TRBJ2-7, with D perhaps TRBD1 (5 bases). The germline V gene encodes CDR1 MDHEN and CDR2 SYDVKM. This CDR3 comprises 15 residues. V was clipped by 7 bases and J by 3 bases, with 19 bases between them. The CDR3 DNA sequence: TGTGCCAGCACTACTGGGCAGGGCGGTTTCTACGAGCAGTACTTC. This encodes CASTTGQGGFYEQYF.